The 14 T cell receptor beta chains below were found in one sample sequenced in a study of cytomegalovirus exposure and HLA in healthy donors. Generated by immunoSEQ multiplex PCR, the TCRdb table keeps only in-frame clones and is missing some. Of a few hundred thousand clones detected, 88% appear once; the ten largest clones hold about 0.99%. Sequenced input: PBMCs. These receptor sequences come from a woman in her late teens or twenties in good health and CMV-seronegative.

This chain links TRBV18 with TRBJ2-4, with D maybe TRBD2 (6 bases). The germline V gene encodes CDR1 KGHSH and CDR2 LQKENI. V shed 0 bases and J shed 6 bases, with 12 bases lying between them. The CDR3 contains 15 residues. The chain's CDR3 is CASSPPPGVGNIQYF. CDR3 coding DNA: TGTGCCAGCTCACCACCCCCGGGGGTTGGAAACATTCAGTACTTC.

The rearrangement uses TRBV18 and TRBJ2-1; TRBD1 matches 9 bases. This CDR3 is built from 16 residues. Germline trimming cut 3 bases from V and 3 bases from J; bases unmatched to any gene: 6. The germline V gene has CDR1 KGHSH and CDR2 LQKENI. Here the CDR3 reads CASSPGTGSYYNEQFF. DNA of the CDR3: TGTGCCAGCTCACCTGGGACAGGGTCTTACTACAATGAGCAGTTCTTC.

The V gene is TRBV19, the J gene TRBJ2-1, with TRBD1 identical over 7 bases. Trimming cost V 4 bases and J 5 bases; bases outside gene matches: 8. CDR3 length equals 15 residues. CDR1 and CDR2 from the germline V gene are LNHDA and SQIVND (reference sequence). The chain's CDR3 is CASSSDRVGDNEQFF. In DNA form, the CDR3 reads TGTGCCAGTAGTAGCGACAGGGTCGGCGACAATGAGCAGTTCTTC.

This chain uses TRBV30 with TRBJ2-5; 7 bases match TRBD1. Germline CDR1 and CDR2: GTSNPN and SVGIG (reference sequence). The J segment lost 4 bases and the V segment lost 0 bases, leaving 5 bases of the junction unmatched. The CDR3 sequence is 14 residues long. CDR3 coding DNA: TGTGCCTGGAGTGTAATAGGGGGCATAGAGACCCAGTACTTC. Residues: CAWSVIGGIETQYF. Variable domain in full (rest from reference TRBV30 and TRBJ2-5): SQTIHQWPATLVQPVGSPLSLECTVEGTSNPNLYWYRQAAGRGLQLLFYSVGIGQISSEVPQNLSASRPQDRQFILSSKKLLLSDSGFYLCAWSVIGGIETQYFGPGTRLLVL.

The V gene is TRBV2, the J gene TRBJ2-7; D unresolved. V was shortened by 6 bases and J by 1 base, with 16 bases between the two germline ends. Germline V lookup: CDR1 SNHLY, CDR2 FYNNEI. The CDR3 has 15 residues. The CDR3, as DNA: TGTGCCAGCAGGTCTTTTCCTGACAATTCCTACGAGCAGTACTTC. It yields the protein CASRSFPDNSYEQYF.

This clone was seen only once. The rearrangement links TRBV28 to TRBJ2-7; maybe TRBD1 (5 bases). V was cut by 3 bases and J by 1 base, with 10 bases left in between. The CDR3 runs 14 residues. CDR1 and CDR2 from the germline V gene are MDHEN and SYDVKM. The CDR3: CASSFETVSYEQYF. The DNA of the CDR3 is TGTGCCAGCAGTTTCGAGACAGTTTCCTACGAGCAGTACTTC. Drawing the rest from reference TRBV28 and TRBJ2-7, the complete variable domain is DVKVTQSSRYLVKRTGEKVFLECVQDMDHENMFWYRQDPGLGLRLIYFSYDVKMKEKGDIPEGYSVSREKKERFSLILESASTNQTSMYLCASSFETVSYEQYFGPGTRLTVT.

The V and J genes are TRBV7-2 and TRBJ2-1, with a possible D match to TRBD2 (5 bases). Germline V CDR1 and CDR2: SGHTA, FQGNSA. CDR3 length: 13 amino acids. The V end was cut by 3 bases, the J end by 7 bases, with 10 bases between. The CDR3 nucleotides read TGTGCCAGCAGCTTTTCGAGGGAGAATGAGCAGTTCTTC. Encoded protein: CASSFSRENEQFF.

The V gene is TRBV6-4, the J gene TRBJ2-1; 7 nucleotides match TRBD2. The CDR3 length is 15 residues. Per germline, CDR1 MRHNA and CDR2 SNTAGT. With V trimmed by 6 bases and J by 0 bases, 5 bases remained unmatched. CDR3 DNA: TGTGCCAGCAGCCCCATAGCGGGCTCCTACAATGAGCAGTTCTTC. This gives the protein CASSPIAGSYNEQFF.

V and J are TRBV5-1 and TRBJ2-1; no reliable D call. The CDR3 spans 13 residues. V was cut by 1 base and J by 10 bases, with 12 bases left in between. CDR1 is SGHRS and CDR2 is YFSETQ in the germline V gene. The CDR3 sequence is CASSLNNGQEQFF. In DNA form, the CDR3 reads TGCGCCAGCAGCTTGAATAATGGCCAGGAGCAGTTCTTC.

J is TRBJ2-7 and V is TRBV7-2; D might be TRBD1 (5 bases). Germline V gene lookup returns CDR1 SGHTA and CDR2 FQGNSA. The CDR3 length is 12 residues. V was trimmed by 2 bases and J by 3 bases, leaving 5 bases between them. Here the CDR3 DNA reads TGTGCCAGCAGCTTACAGGGCTACGAGCAGTACTTC. It specifies CASSLQGYEQYF.

This sequence joins TRBV28 and TRBJ2-5; tentatively, D is TRBD2 (5 bases). CDR3 length: 11 amino acids. V shed 6 bases and J shed 4 bases, with 6 bases lying between them. Germline V CDR1 and CDR2: MDHEN, SYDVKM. The CDR3 region is CASRTIETQYF. The CDR3 coding sequence is TGTGCCAGCAGGACTATAGAGACCCAGTACTTC.

The chain is built from TRBV19 and TRBJ1-2, with TRBD1 matching over 7 bases. This CDR3 is built from 14 residues. V was pared by 3 bases and J by 4 bases, with 5 bases of the junction left unmatched. From germline, CDR1 is LNHDA and CDR2 SQIVND (reference sequence). CDR3 protein: CASSIKGQLYGYTF. For the CDR3, the DNA is TGTGCCAGTAGTATTAAGGGACAGCTCTATGGCTACACCTTC.

V gene TRBV18 combines with J gene TRBJ2-7; 9 bases match TRBD2. V shed 3 bases, J shed 2 bases, and the junction held 2 bases outside the gene matches. The CDR3 runs 14 residues. Germline values: CDR1 KGHSH, CDR2 LQKENI. This CDR3 reads CASSPPSGAYEQYF. CDR3 DNA: TGTGCCAGCTCACCCCCTAGCGGGGCCTACGAGCAGTACTTC.

The V gene is TRBV5-6, the J gene TRBJ2-7; 7 bases line up with TRBD1. The germline gives CDR1 SGHDT, CDR2 YYEEEE. V dropped 0 bases and J dropped 3; count of bases not matched to a gene: 3. This CDR3 has 14 residues. CDR3 sequence (DNA): TGTGCCAGCAGCTTGGTAGGGGGCTACTACGAGCAGTACTTC. It specifies CASSLVGGYYEQYF. The full variable domain, rest sourced from reference TRBV5-6 and TRBJ2-7, is DAGVTQSPTHLIKTRGQQVTLRCSPKSGHDTVSWYQQALGQGPQFIFQYYEEEERQRGNFPDRFSGHQFPNYSSELNVNALLLGDSALYLCASSLVGGYYEQYFGPGTRLTVT.